Listed here are 16 T cell receptor beta chains from one sample, sequenced in a study of blood T cell repertoires in COVID-19. Method: immunoSEQ multiplex PCR; TCRdb's copy keeps in-frame clones and lacks some. The table records roughly 70,000 clones, approximately 90% of them present only once. Sequencing was carried out using peripheral blood. The receptors originated from a man between 50 and 59 years old with active COVID-19.

V usage is TRBV18 and J usage is TRBJ1-2; TRBD1 matches at 8 bases. V lost 6 bases, J lost 2 bases, and 8 bases stayed unmatched. The CDR3 has 15 residues. CDR1 is KGHSH, CDR2 LQKENI, per germline. CDR3 sequence reads: CASSYTGTGNYGYTF. CDR3 nucleotides: TGTGCCAGCTCTTACACCGGGACAGGAAACTATGGCTACACCTTC.

CDR3 protein: CASSSRGGTEQFF. In DNA, the CDR3 is TGTGCCAGCAGCTCCCGGGGAGGGACTGAGCAGTTCTTC. The rearrangement uses TRBV7-7 and TRBJ2-1, with 7 bases matching TRBD2. Germline loops: CDR1 SSHAT, CDR2 FNYEAQ (reference sequence). V was clipped by 4 bases and J by 9 bases; unmatched bases: 6. The CDR3 spans 13 residues.

CDR3 residues: CASSERTALSEAFF. The CDR3 nucleotides are TGTGCCAGCAGTGAAAGGACAGCCTTGTCTGAAGCTTTCTTT. V usage is TRBV2 and J usage is TRBJ1-1, with D possibly TRBD1 on 6 matching bases. The germline V gene encodes CDR1 SNHLY and CDR2 FYNNEI. Trimming took off 2 bases at V and 6 bases at J, with 13 bases between the two ends. This CDR3 is built from 14 residues.

The chain carries TRBV7-2 and TRBJ2-5; D may be TRBD1 (5 bases). Trimming took off 5 bases at V and 5 bases at J, with 21 bases between the two ends. This CDR3 is 16 amino acids long. Germline-derived CDR1 and CDR2 are SGHTA and FQGNSA. CDR3 sequence: CASSHTGYGADETQYF. The CDR3 DNA is TGTGCCAGCAGCCACACTGGGTATGGGGCGGACGAGACCCAGTACTTC. Looking up the rest from reference TRBV7-2 and TRBJ2-5 gives the full variable domain: GAGVSQSPSNKVTEKGKDVELRCDPISGHTALYWYRQSLGQGLEFLIYFQGNSAPDKSGLPSDRFSAERTGGSVSTLTIQRTQQEDSAVYLCASSHTGYGADETQYFGPGTRLLVL.

The J gene is TRBJ2-5, the V gene TRBV24-1; 7 positions agree with TRBD1. This CDR3 is 16 amino acids long. Trimming at V came to 3 bases and at J to 3 bases, leaving 9 bases not matched to a gene. Per germline, CDR1 KGHDR and CDR2 SFDVKD. CDR3 sequence reads: CATSDIGTGVEETQYF. In nucleotides, the CDR3 is TGTGCCACCAGTGATATTGGAACAGGGGTGGAAGAGACCCAGTACTTC.

This clone was observed a few times. The chain couples TRBV3-1 (or the pseudogene TRBV3-2) to TRBJ2-5; 10 bases fit TRBD1. The CDR3 is 18 amino acids. The V and J ends lost 2 bases and 3 bases, in that order; junction bases with no gene match: 12. Germline CDR1 reads LGHDT; CDR2 reads YNNKEL (reference sequence). The CDR3 bases are TGTGCCAGCAGCCAAAATCTACCGGGACAGGGGCTCGAAGAGACCCAGTACTTC. Translation gives CASSQNLPGQGLEETQYF.

V is TRBV10-2 and J is TRBJ2-3; 12 bases agree with TRBD2. There are 15 residues in the CDR3. V trimming: 2 bases; J trimming: 10 bases; junction bases outside the gene matches: 7. CDR1 and CDR2 (germline): WSHSY, SAAADI. The CDR3 reads CASSEAPSGRAPQYF. The CDR3, as DNA: TGCGCCAGCAGTGAGGCCCCTAGCGGGAGGGCCCCGCAGTATTTT.

J is TRBJ2-5 and V is TRBV28; 7 bases agree with TRBD1. The J segment lost 2 bases and the V segment lost 5 bases, leaving 8 bases of the junction unmatched. The germline V gene has CDR1 MDHEN and CDR2 SYDVKM. This CDR3 is built from 15 residues. As DNA, the CDR3 is TGTGCCAGCAGTCACCTCACAGGGGAGCAAGAGACCCAGTACTTC. It specifies CASSHLTGEQETQYF. Using reference TRBV28 and TRBJ2-5 for the parts outside the CDR3, the full variable domain is DVKVTQSSRYLVKRTGEKVFLECVQDMDHENMFWYRQDPGLGLRLIYFSYDVKMKEKGDIPEGYSVSREKKERFSLILESASTNQTSMYLCASSHLTGEQETQYFGPGTRLLVL.

This clone was detected once. The gene calls are TRBV2 and TRBJ2-7; D gene uncertain. The CDR3 length is 12 residues. The germline V gene has CDR1 SNHLY and CDR2 FYNNEI. Trimming cost V 6 bases and J 0 bases, with 6 bases left between them. The CDR3 region has the DNA TGTGCCAGCAGACACTACTCCTACGAGCAGTACTTC. As protein: CASRHYSYEQYF.

The V gene is TRBV19, the J gene TRBJ2-1; 16 nucleotides line up with TRBD2. Germline V CDR1 and CDR2: LNHDA, SQIVND (reference sequence). The CDR3 has 16 amino acids. Trimming took 3 bases from V and 10 from J; bases not matched to a gene: 6. In DNA form, the CDR3 reads TGTGCCAGTAGTATTGACCTGGGACTAGCGGGAGGGGAGCAGTTCTTC. Encoded protein: CASSIDLGLAGGEQFF.

The genes are TRBV15 and TRBJ2-2; 12 bases are shared with TRBD1. The V gene's germline CDR1 is LNHNV and CDR2 YYDKDF (reference sequence). The CDR3 length is 14 residues. V lost 11 bases and J lost 6; bases outside the gene matches: 7. The CDR3 coding sequence is TGTGCCCCCGGGACAGGGGGCGCATCCGGGGAGCTGTTTTTT. Its protein product is CAPGTGGASGELFF.

The gene calls are TRBV5-5 and TRBJ2-2; 8 nucleotides align to TRBD2. Germline CDR1 is SGHKS and CDR2 is YYEKEE (reference sequence). The CDR3 totals 14 residues. V lost 10 bases and J lost 4; bases outside the gene matches: 9. CDR3 sequence (DNA): TGTGCCCGCATCGGGGGGGCGGGCACCGGGGAGCTGTTTTTT. Translating gives CARIGGAGTGELFF.

J is TRBJ1-1 and V is TRBV12-3 or TRBV12-4, with TRBD1 identical over 8 bases. This CDR3 spans 13 amino acids. The junction had 5 bases not matched to a gene; V was cut back by 6 bases and J by 5 bases. For the CDR3, the DNA is TGTGCCAGCAGGGTGACAGGGGATACTGAAGCTTTCTTT. Translated: CASRVTGDTEAFF.

The J gene is TRBJ2-5, the V gene TRBV9; the match to TRBD2 covers 10 bases. The trim removed 3 bases at V and 4 bases at J, leaving 9 bases unmatched. This CDR3 is built from 16 residues. Germline lookup yields CDR1 SGDLS and CDR2 YYNGEE. CDR3 DNA sequence: TGTGCCAGCAGCGCGCTAGCGGGGGTCGGCGGAGAGACCCAGTACTTC. It translates to CASSALAGVGGETQYF.

This chain links TRBV9 with TRBJ2-7, with 11 bases identical to TRBD1. The CDR3 covers 17 residues. V lost 0 bases, J lost 5 bases, and 10 bases stayed unmatched. Germline CDR1 reads SGDLS; CDR2 reads YYNGEE. The CDR3 DNA reads as TGTGCCAGCAGCGTAGGGATCTGGAGGGACAGGGGGGACGAGCAGTACTTC. This translates into CASSVGIWRDRGDEQYF.

The chain employs TRBV5-1 and TRBJ2-7; TRBD1 aligns across 12 bases. The CDR3 sequence is 18 residues long. Germline values: CDR1 SGHRS, CDR2 YFSETQ. Trimming took 4 bases from V and 3 from J; bases not matched to a gene: 14. CDR3 in amino acids: CASSVDPGTGGRLYEQYF. The CDR3 DNA reads TGCGCCAGCAGCGTGGATCCCGGGACAGGGGGCCGCCTCTACGAGCAGTACTTC.